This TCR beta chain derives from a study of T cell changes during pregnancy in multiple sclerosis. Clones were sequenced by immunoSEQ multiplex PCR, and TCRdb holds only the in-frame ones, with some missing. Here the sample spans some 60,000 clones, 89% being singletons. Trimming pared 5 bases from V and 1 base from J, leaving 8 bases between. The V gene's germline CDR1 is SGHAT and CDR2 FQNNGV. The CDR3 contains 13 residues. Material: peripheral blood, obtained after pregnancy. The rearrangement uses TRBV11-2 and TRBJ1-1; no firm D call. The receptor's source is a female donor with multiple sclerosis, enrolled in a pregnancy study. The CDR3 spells CASSPLANTEAFF. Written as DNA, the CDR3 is TGTGCCAGCAGCCCCCTGGCGAACACTGAAGCTTTCTTT.